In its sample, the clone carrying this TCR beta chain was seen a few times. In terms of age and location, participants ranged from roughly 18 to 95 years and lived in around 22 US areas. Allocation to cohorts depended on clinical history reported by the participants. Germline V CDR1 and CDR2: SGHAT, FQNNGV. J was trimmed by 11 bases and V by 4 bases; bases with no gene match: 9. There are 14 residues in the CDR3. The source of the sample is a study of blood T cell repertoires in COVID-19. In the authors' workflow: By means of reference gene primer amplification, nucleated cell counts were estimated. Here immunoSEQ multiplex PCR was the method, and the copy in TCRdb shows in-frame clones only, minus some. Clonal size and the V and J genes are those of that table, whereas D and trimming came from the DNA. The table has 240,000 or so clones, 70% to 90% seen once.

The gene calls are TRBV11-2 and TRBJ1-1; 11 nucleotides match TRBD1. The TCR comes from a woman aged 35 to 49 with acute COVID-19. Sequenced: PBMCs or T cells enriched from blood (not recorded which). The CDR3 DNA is TGTGCCAGCAGCTACGGGACAGGGGGAGATATGGCTTTCTTT. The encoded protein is CASSYGTGGDMAFF.